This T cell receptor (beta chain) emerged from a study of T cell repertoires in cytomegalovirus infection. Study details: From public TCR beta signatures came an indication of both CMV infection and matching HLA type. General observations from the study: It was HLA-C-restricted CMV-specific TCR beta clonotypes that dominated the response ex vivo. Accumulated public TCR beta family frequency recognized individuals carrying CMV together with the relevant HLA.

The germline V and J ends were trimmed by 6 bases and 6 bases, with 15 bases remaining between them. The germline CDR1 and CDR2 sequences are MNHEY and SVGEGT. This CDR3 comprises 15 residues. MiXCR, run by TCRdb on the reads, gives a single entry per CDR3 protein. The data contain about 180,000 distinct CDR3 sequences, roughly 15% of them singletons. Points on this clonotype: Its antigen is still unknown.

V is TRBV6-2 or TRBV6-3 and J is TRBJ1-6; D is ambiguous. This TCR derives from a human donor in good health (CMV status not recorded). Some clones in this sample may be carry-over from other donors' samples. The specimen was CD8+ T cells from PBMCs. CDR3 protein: CASRILGLGNSPLHF. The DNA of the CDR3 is TGTGCCAGCAGGATCCTCGGACTTGGTAATTCACCCCTCCACTTT.